Below, one TCR beta chain is given with its context. As originally analysed: From reference gene primer amplification, estimates of nucleated cell counts were derived. Assay: immunoSEQ multiplex PCR; the TCRdb copy retains only in-frame clones and omits some. D and trimming were read from the DNA, whereas the V and J calls and clone size are those reported in that table. This sample carries 30,000 to 45,000 clones, around nine tenths of them seen once, and the ten largest clones take 15% to 20%. The data stem from a study of blood T cell repertoires in COVID-19. Study-wide context: Whether acute or convalescent, the COVID-19 samples came from the United States, Italy and Spain. T cells, B-cell-depleted T cells, or PBMCs supplied cDNA or gDNA.

J was trimmed by 4 bases and V by 0 bases; bases with no gene match: 3. CDR3 length: 15 residues. The germline V gene has CDR1 LNHDA and CDR2 SQIVND (reference sequence). The origin of this receptor is a man between 65 and 79 years old with acute or convalescent COVID-19. The V and J genes are TRBV19 and TRBJ2-5, with TRBD1 matching 9 bases. Sequenced sample: peripheral blood. This chain's CDR3 is CASSIEGQGRETQYF. The DNA of the CDR3 is TGTGCCAGTAGTATAGAGGGACAGGGACGAGAGACCCAGTACTTC.